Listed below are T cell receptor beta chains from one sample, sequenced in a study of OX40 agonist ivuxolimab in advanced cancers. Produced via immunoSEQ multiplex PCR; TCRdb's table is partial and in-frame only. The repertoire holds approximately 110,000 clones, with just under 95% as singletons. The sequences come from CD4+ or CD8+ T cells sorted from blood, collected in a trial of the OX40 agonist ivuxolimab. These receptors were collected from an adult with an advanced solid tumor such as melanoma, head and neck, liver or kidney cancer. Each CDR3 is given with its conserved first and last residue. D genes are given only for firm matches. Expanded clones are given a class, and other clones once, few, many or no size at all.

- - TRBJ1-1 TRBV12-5 TGTGCTAGTGACAGGAACACTGAAGCTTTCTTT CASDRNTEAFF
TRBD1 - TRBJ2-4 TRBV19 TGTGCCAGTAGTATAGATGGGGACAGAAACATTCAGTACTTC CASSIDGDRNIQYF
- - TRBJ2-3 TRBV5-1 TGCGCCAGCAGCTTGGAGCCGACAGTGAGCACAGATACGCAGTATTTT CASSLEPTVSTDTQYF
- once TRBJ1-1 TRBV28 TGTGCCAGCAGCCTGACAGAGAACACTGAAGCTTTCTTT CASSLTENTEAFF
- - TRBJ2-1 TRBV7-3 TGTGCCAGCAGCGAGGACTACCCAGAACACAATGAGCAGTTCTTC CASSEDYPEHNEQFF
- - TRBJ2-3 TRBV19 TGTGCCTCCAACCGGGGGCTAGCTTCAGATACGCAGTATTTT CASNRGLASDTQYF
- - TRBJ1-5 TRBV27 TGTGCCAGCAGTCTTGGACAATCCAATCAGCCCCAGCATTTT CASSLGQSNQPQHF
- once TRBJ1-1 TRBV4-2 TGTGCCAGCAGCCCCACCGGGACTAACACTGAAGCTTTCTTT CASSPTGTNTEAFF
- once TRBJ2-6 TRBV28 TGTGCCAGCAGTTTTGCACATCGAGGTCCACACCAAGAATACTCTGGGGCCAACGTCCTGACTTTC CASSFAHRGPHQEYSGANVLTF
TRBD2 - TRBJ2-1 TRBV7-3 TGTGCCAGCAGCCCCCCCCGGGCTGGAGCCGGGAGGGAGCAGTTCTTC CASSPPRAGAGREQFF
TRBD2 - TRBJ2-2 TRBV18 TGTGCCAGCTCATCAACCGGGACTAGCGGGAGTATGGCCGGGGAGCTGTTTTTT CASSSTGTSGSMAGELFF
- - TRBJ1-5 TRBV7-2 TGTGCCAGCAGCTTAGATTTGGACGGGTCCCAGCATTTT CASSLDLDGSQHF
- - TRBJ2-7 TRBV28 TGTGCCAGCGGGGTTAACTACGAGCAGTACTTC CASGVNYEQYF
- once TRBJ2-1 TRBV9 TGTGCCAGCAGCGTAGAGGGACAAGGCTCCTACAATGAGCAGTTCTTC CASSVEGQGSYNEQFF
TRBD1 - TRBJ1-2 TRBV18 TGTGCCAGCTCACCCCCAGGACAGGGCAATTTTCCCACTAATGGCTACACCTTC CASSPPGQGNFPTNGYTF
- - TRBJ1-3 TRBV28 TGTGCCAGCATGTTTCAGAGGAACACCATATATTTT CASMFQRNTIYF
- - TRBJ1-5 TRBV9 TGTGCCAGCAGCGGGGGGCCAACGGTGAATCAGCCCCAGCATTTT CASSGGPTVNQPQHF
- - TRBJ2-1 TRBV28 TGTGCCAGCACCCTCGCCCCCGCCTATGAGCAGTTCTTC CASTLAPAYEQFF
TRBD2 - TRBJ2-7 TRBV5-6 TGTGCCAGCAGCGGCGGACTAGCGGGACGGTACGAGCAGTACTTC CASSGGLAGRYEQYF
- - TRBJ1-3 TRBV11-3 TGTGCCAGCAGCTTAAGGCAGGACTCTGGAAACACCATATATTTT CASSLRQDSGNTIYF
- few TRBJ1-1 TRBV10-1 TGCGCCAGCAGTGAACAGGGACAAGAAGCTTTCTTT CASSEQGQEAFF
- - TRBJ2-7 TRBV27 TGTGCCAGCAGTTTATTAATTGGGCCCACCTACGAGCAGTACTTC CASSLLIGPTYEQYF
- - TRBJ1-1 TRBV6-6 TGTGCCAGCAGGGAAGGGCAGCACAACACTGAAGCTTTCTTT CASREGQHNTEAFF
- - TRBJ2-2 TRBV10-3 TGTGCCATCAGTGGGGCACAGGGGACTAACACCGGGGAGCTGTTTTTT CAISGAQGTNTGELFF
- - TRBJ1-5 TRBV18 TGTGCCAGCTCACCATTCAACAGGGATAGCAATCAGCCCCAGCATTTT CASSPFNRDSNQPQHF
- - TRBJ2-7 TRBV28 TGTGCCAGCAGTTTCATCGGGTCTAGCTCCTACGAGCAGTACTTC CASSFIGSSSYEQYF
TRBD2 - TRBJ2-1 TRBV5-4 TGTGCCAGCAGCGAAAGACTAGCGGGAGTATACAATGAGCAGTTCTTC CASSERLAGVYNEQFF
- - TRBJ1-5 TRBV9 TGTGCCAGCAGCGCGGGGGGCTGGGTAGGACCCAATCAGCCCCAGCATTTT CASSAGGWVGPNQPQHF
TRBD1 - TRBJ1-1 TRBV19 TGTGCCAGTATGGGGACAGTGGGCACTGAAGCTTTCTTT CASMGTVGTEAFF
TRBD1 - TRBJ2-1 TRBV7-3 TGTGCCAGCAGCCCCCCCGGGACAGGGGTCAATGAGCAGTTCTTC CASSPPGTGVNEQFF
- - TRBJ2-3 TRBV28 TGTGCCAGCAGTTACAGCGATTATACGCAGTATTTT CASSYSDYTQYF
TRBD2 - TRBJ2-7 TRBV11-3 TGTGCCAGCAGCCTTAGCGGGACCTCCTACGAGCAGTACTTC CASSLSGTSYEQYF
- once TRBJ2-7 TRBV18 TGTGCCAGCTCCGATGGGGGAATCGAGCAGTACTTC CASSDGGIEQYF
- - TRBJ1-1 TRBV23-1 TGCGCCAGCAGTCAATCCTCAAACCTAGCCAGACGGGCTTTCTTT CASSQSSNLARRAFF
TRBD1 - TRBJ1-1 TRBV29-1 TGCAGCGTAGAAGGGGGACAGGGCTTGGGTACTGAAGCTTTCTTT CSVEGGQGLGTEAFF
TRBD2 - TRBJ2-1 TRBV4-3 TGCGCCAGCAGCCAAACTAGCGGGAGATTTGGTGAGCAGTTCTTC CASSQTSGRFGEQFF
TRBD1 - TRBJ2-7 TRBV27 TGTGCCAGCAGTAGAACAGGGGGTTACTCCTACGAGCAGTACTTC CASSRTGGYSYEQYF
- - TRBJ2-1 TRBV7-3 TGTGCCAGCAGCTTACAAGGGAATGAGCAGTTCTTC CASSLQGNEQFF
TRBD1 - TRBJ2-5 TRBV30 TGTGCCTGGATATCAGGGGGTGGTGAGACCCAGTACTTC CAWISGGGETQYF
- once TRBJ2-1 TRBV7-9 TGTGCCAGCAGCTTAGCGGGAGGTGGCAATGAGCAGTTCTTC CASSLAGGGNEQFF
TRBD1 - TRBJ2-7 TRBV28 TGTGCCAGCAAGGGGACAGGGGGCTCGTACGAGCAGTACTTC CASKGTGGSYEQYF
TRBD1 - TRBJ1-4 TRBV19 TGTGCCAGTACCGATCCGGGACAGGGTGGAGAAAAACTGTTTTTT CASTDPGQGGEKLFF
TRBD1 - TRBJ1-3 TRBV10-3 TGTGCCATCAGTGACCCCGGGACAGGGGCTGGAAACACCATATATTTT CAISDPGTGAGNTIYF
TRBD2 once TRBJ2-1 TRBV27 TGTGCCAGCAGTGCAAGCGGGAGGTCTTACGCTGAGCAGTTCTTC CASSASGRSYAEQFF
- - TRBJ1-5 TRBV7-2 TGTGCCAGCAGCTTACAACAGGGTGATCAGCCCCAGCATTTT CASSLQQGDQPQHF